One and the same sample provided the 13 T cell receptor beta chains below, sequenced in a study of cytomegalovirus exposure and HLA in healthy donors. Vbeta (60) and Jbeta (13) primers were used in the PCR. Using immunoSEQ multiplex PCR, the repertoire was profiled, and TCRdb retains in-frame clones only, with some absent. There are about 130,000 clones in the sample; approximately 80% occur only once, and around 1.9% lies in the top ten. Source material: PBMCs. The receptors derive from a woman aged 40 to 49 in good health and CMV-seronegative.

The rearrangement links TRBV5-1 to TRBJ2-7, with D maybe TRBD2 (5 bases). The germline gives CDR1 SGHRS, CDR2 YFSETQ. Between the trimmed V and J ends, which lost 4 bases and 3 bases, there was a span of 14 bases. The CDR3 covers 14 residues. CDR3 nucleotides: TGCGCCAGCAGCCCCCGGACGGGGAACTACGAGCAGTACTTC. Protein sequence: CASSPRTGNYEQYF.

This chain uses TRBV29-1 with TRBJ2-6; D may be TRBD2 (6 bases). CDR1 and CDR2 (germline): SQVTM, ANQGSEA. Deletions cut 0 bases from V and 2 bases from J, with 14 bases between. The CDR3 spans 17 residues. This chain's CDR3 is CSVEEAGGAAGANVLTF. In DNA, the CDR3 is TGCAGCGTTGAAGAGGCCGGCGGGGCAGCTGGGGCCAACGTCCTGACTTTC.

The chain recombines TRBV2 with TRBJ1-3; D uncertain. The CDR3 runs to 12 residues. Trimming took 2 bases from V and 4 from J, leaving 3 bases between them. Looked up from germline, CDR1 is SNHLY and CDR2 is FYNNEI. The DNA of the CDR3 is TGTGCCAGCAGTGAAACAGGAAACACCATATATTTT. Protein sequence: CASSETGNTIYF.

The chain joins TRBV27 to TRBJ2-3, with TRBD2 matching 15 bases. This CDR3 has 16 residues. Germline V gene lookup returns CDR1 MNHEY and CDR2 SMNVEV (reference sequence). V dropped 5 bases and J dropped 5; count of bases not matched to a gene: 5. This chain's CDR3 is CASSPGLAGGIDTQYF. The CDR3 DNA is TGTGCCAGCAGTCCAGGACTAGCGGGGGGGATAGATACGCAGTATTTT.

This chain uses TRBV7-7 with TRBJ2-1; 7 bases match TRBD1. Germline assignment: CDR1 SSHAT and CDR2 FNYEAQ (reference sequence). This CDR3 comprises 14 residues. Germline trimming cut 5 bases from V and 9 bases from J; bases unmatched to any gene: 10. CDR3 nucleotides: TGTGCCAGCAGCCCAAGACAGGGTTCCGCTGAGCAGTTCTTC. Protein product: CASSPRQGSAEQFF.

The table lists this clone with a few counts. The rearrangement uses TRBV30 and TRBJ1-6; TRBD1 agrees at 7 bases. Germline trimming cut 0 bases from V and 7 bases from J; bases unmatched to any gene: 3. The germline V gene encodes CDR1 GTSNPN and CDR2 SVGIG (reference sequence). The CDR3 is 14 amino acids. The CDR3 here is CAWSVIQGNSPLHF. CDR3 bases: TGTGCCTGGAGTGTAATACAGGGGAATTCACCCCTCCACTTT.

This clone was detected only a few times. This sequence joins TRBV6-5 and TRBJ2-1, with 9 nucleotides matching TRBD2. The CDR3 length is 15 residues. V shed 4 bases, J shed 8 bases, and the junction held 9 bases outside the gene matches. Germline CDR1 is MNHEY and CDR2 is SVGAGI. The CDR3 sequence: CASSLIGGRADEQFF. The CDR3 DNA is TGTGCCAGCAGTTTAATTGGCGGGAGGGCCGATGAGCAGTTCTTC.

The V and J genes are TRBV25-1 and TRBJ2-5, with TRBD2 identical over 7 bases. The CDR3 is made up of 13 amino acids. The V gene's germline CDR1 is MGHDK and CDR2 SYGVNS. The V and J ends lost 6 bases and 2 bases, in that order; junction bases with no gene match: 3. CDR3 nucleotides: TGTGCCAGCAGGGGGGGGACTCAAGAGACCCAGTACTTC. This encodes CASRGGTQETQYF.

The genes are TRBV6-1 and TRBJ2-1; weak D call: TRBD2 (6 bases). The CDR3 sequence is 14 residues long. V was trimmed by 4 bases and J by 9 bases, leaving 16 bases between them. CDR1 is MNHNS and CDR2 is SASEGT in the germline V gene. The CDR3 is CASSVSWVEGEQFF. CDR3 DNA sequence: TGTGCCAGCAGTGTCTCGTGGGTGGAGGGTGAGCAGTTCTTC.

CDR3 sequence reads: CSVERDRRTGELFF. Written as DNA, the CDR3 is TGCAGCGTTGAACGGGACAGGCGCACCGGGGAGCTGTTTTTT. This chain connects TRBV29-1 to TRBJ2-2; 8 nucleotides agree with TRBD1. This CDR3 has 14 residues. CDR1 and CDR2 from the germline V gene are SQVTM and ANQGSEA. After removal of 2 bases from V and 4 bases from J, the junction contained 3 bases not matched to a gene.

The chain couples TRBV5-6 to TRBJ2-5, with D maybe TRBD2 (6 bases). This CDR3 has 14 residues. The V gene's germline CDR1 is SGHDT and CDR2 YYEEEE. With 0 bases removed from V and 4 bases from J, the gap between germline ends came to 10 bases. The CDR3 loop is CASSLVGGLETQYF. CDR3 nucleotide sequence: TGTGCCAGCAGCTTGGTTGGGGGACTAGAGACCCAGTACTTC.

The rearrangement links TRBV30 to TRBJ1-5; no firm D call. Germline-derived CDR1 and CDR2 are GTSNPN and SVGIG (reference sequence). The CDR3 is 14 residues long. With 2 bases removed from V and 7 bases from J, the gap between germline ends came to 15 bases. DNA for the CDR3: TGTGCCTGGAGTCCACAGTCGGGAGGCCAGCCCCAGCATTTT. Translated: CAWSPQSGGQPQHF.

J is TRBJ2-2 and V is TRBV2; D is uncertain. There are 11 residues in the CDR3. The V end lost 7 bases, the J end lost 3 bases, and 3 bases lay between the germline ends. Germline values: CDR1 SNHLY, CDR2 FYNNEI. The CDR3 spells CASTDTGELFF. The CDR3 DNA sequence: TGTGCCAGCACGGACACCGGGGAGCTGTTTTTT.